This T cell receptor beta chain comes out of a study of cytomegalovirus exposure and HLA in healthy donors. The PCR ran on 60 Vbeta and 13 Jbeta primers. This table comes from immunoSEQ multiplex PCR, and its TCRdb copy is limited to in-frame clones, with some not included. The sample has fewer than 200,000 clones; around 64% are singletons. The CDR3 contains 15 residues. J was trimmed by 0 bases and V by 2 bases; bases with no gene match: 0. CDR1 LGHNA and CDR2 YSLEER come from the germline V gene. This rearrangement joins TRBV4-3 to TRBJ2-7; TRBD2 agrees at 11 bases. The TCR comes from a woman aged 30 to 39 in good health and CMV-seronegative. The sample comprised PBMCs. The CDR3 here is CASSQLAGGSYEQYF. CDR3 coding DNA: TGCGCCAGCAGCCAACTAGCGGGAGGCTCCTACGAGCAGTACTTC.